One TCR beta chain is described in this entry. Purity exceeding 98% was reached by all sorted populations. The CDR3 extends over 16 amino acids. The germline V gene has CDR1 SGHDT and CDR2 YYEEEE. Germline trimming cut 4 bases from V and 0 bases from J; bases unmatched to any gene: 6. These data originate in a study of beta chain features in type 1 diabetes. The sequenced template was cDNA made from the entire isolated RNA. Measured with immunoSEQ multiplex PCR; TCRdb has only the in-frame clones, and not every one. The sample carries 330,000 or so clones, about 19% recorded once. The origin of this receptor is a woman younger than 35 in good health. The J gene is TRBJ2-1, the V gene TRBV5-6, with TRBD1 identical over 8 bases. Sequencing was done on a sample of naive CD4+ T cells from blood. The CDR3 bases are TGTGCCAGCAGCCGGACAGGGACCCGCTCCTACAATGAGCAGTTCTTC. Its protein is CASSRTGTRSYNEQFF.